The 11 T cell receptor beta chains reported below all come from one sample, sequenced in a study of PD-L1 blockade in urothelial cancer. Time point described: pretreatment peripheral blood. The assay was immunoSEQ multiplex PCR, and TCRdb's table has in-frame clones only and misses some. Found here are roughly 87,000 clones, roughly 90% of them singletons; the top ten hold about 0.89%. The sequencing used PBMCs, collected around atezolizumab (anti-PD-L1) treatment. These receptors were obtained from a woman older than 75 with urothelial cancer.

The V and J genes are TRBV19 and TRBJ2-1, with 11 bases lining up with TRBD2. The CDR3 loop spans 14 amino acids. CDR1 LNHDA and CDR2 SQIVND come from the germline V gene (reference sequence). Trimming cost V 4 bases and J 15 bases; bases outside gene matches: 11. DNA of the CDR3: TGTGCCAGTAGTACTAGCGGGAGGCCCATAGGGGTGTTCTTC. It yields the protein CASSTSGRPIGVFF.

The chain employs TRBV20-1 and TRBJ2-7; a weak D match, TRBD2 (6 bases). CDR3 size: 11 residues. With 3 bases removed from V and 5 bases from J, the gap between germline ends came to 8 bases. Germline V gene lookup returns CDR1 DFQATT and CDR2 SNEGSKA (reference sequence). The CDR3 nucleotides are TGCAGTGCTAGGAGGGAGGACGAGCAGTACTTC. This encodes CSARREDEQYF.

The chain couples TRBV30 to TRBJ2-7, with 8 bases that match TRBD1. Germline CDR1 is GTSNPN and CDR2 is SVGIG (reference sequence). V lost 2 bases to trimming and J lost 0 bases; unmatched junction nucleotides: 3. The CDR3 consists of 14 residues. As DNA, the CDR3 is TGTGCCTGGAGTCGGACAGGGAGCTCCTACGAGCAGTACTTC. It specifies CAWSRTGSSYEQYF.

The rearrangement links TRBV5-1 to TRBJ1-1, with D possibly TRBD1 on 5 matching bases. The germline V and J ends were trimmed by 1 base and 3 bases, with 10 bases remaining between them. The germline V gene encodes CDR1 SGHRS and CDR2 YFSETQ. The CDR3 loop spans 14 amino acids. The CDR3 region is CASSLQGGDTEAFF. CDR3 nucleotides: TGCGCCAGCAGCTTGCAGGGAGGAGACACTGAAGCTTTCTTT.

The chain is built from TRBV12-5 and TRBJ2-5; D uncertain. The V gene's germline CDR1 is LGHNT and CDR2 FRNRAP. The germline V and J ends were trimmed by 6 bases and 5 bases, with 13 bases remaining between them. The CDR3 loop spans 13 amino acids. In DNA, the CDR3 is TGTGCTAGTGGGTCCACTAATGGGGAGACCCAGTACTTC. It specifies CASGSTNGETQYF.

This clone has a single count. The rearrangement joins TRBV5-8 to TRBJ2-4; D unresolved. Germline values: CDR1 SGHTS, CDR2 YDEGEE. The ends were cut back, 1 base at V and 0 bases at J, with 8 bases in the middle. CDR3 length: 15 residues. The CDR3 DNA follows: TGTGCCAGCAGCTTGTCCATACTAGCCAAAAACATTCAGTACTTC. Protein: CASSLSILAKNIQYF.

The V gene is TRBV11-2, the J gene TRBJ2-7; no clear D gene. Germline CDR1 is SGHAT and CDR2 is FQNNGV. The V and J ends lost 2 bases and 3 bases respectively, with 11 bases between them. The CDR3 is 14 residues long. The CDR3 DNA sequence: TGTGCCAGCAGCTTAAATCGGGTTTTCTACGAGCAGTACTTC. Translation: CASSLNRVFYEQYF. Variable domain in full (rest from reference TRBV11-2 and TRBJ2-7): EAGVAQSPRYKIIEKRQSVAFWCNPISGHATLYWYQQILGQGPKLLIQFQNNGVVDDSQLPKDRFSAERLKGVDSTLKIQPAKLEDSAVYLCASSLNRVFYEQYFGPGTRLTVT.

The chain employs TRBV7-3 and TRBJ2-2, with a possible D match to TRBD1 (6 bases). The CDR3 runs to 16 residues. The V end lost 5 bases, the J end lost 6 bases, and 19 bases lay between the germline ends. CDR1 and CDR2 (germline): SGHTA, FQGTGA. The CDR3 DNA follows: TGTGCCAGCAGCCTAGGGGGACCGGGGTCAGCCGGGGAGCTGTTTTTT. This translates into CASSLGGPGSAGELFF.

The chain joins TRBV15 to TRBJ1-2; possibly TRBD1 for D (5 bases). V was trimmed by 0 bases and J by 6 bases, leaving 11 bases between them. The CDR3 is made up of 14 amino acids. Germline V lookup: CDR1 LNHNV, CDR2 YYDKDF (reference sequence). CDR3 nucleotides: TGTGCCACCAGCAGAGAGCAGGGCTATCATGGCTACACCTTC. Protein sequence: CATSREQGYHGYTF.

This clone was picked up one time. This chain uses TRBV9 with TRBJ1-3; D unclear. Trimming pared 0 bases from V and 0 bases from J, leaving 10 bases between. The CDR3 sequence is 16 residues long. Germline lookup yields CDR1 SGDLS and CDR2 YYNGEE. The CDR3 is CASSVGPGTSGNTIYF. The CDR3 nucleotides are TGTGCCAGCAGCGTAGGACCGGGTACCTCTGGAAACACCATATATTTT.

This chain connects TRBV5-4 to TRBJ1-4; no clear D. There are 12 residues in the CDR3. The V gene lost 10 bases and the J gene lost 7 bases, with 14 bases spanning the gap. Germline assignment: CDR1 SGHNT and CDR2 YYREEE (reference sequence). CDR3 protein: CAAGVPSEKLFF. The CDR3 bases are TGTGCCGCTGGAGTCCCGAGTGAAAAACTGTTTTTT.